Below are 22 T cell receptor beta chains sequenced from a single sample in a study of STAT5B mutations in CD4+ large granular lymphocyte leukemia. The protocol was immunoSEQ multiplex PCR, while the TCRdb copy is restricted to in-frame clones and leaves out a portion. The sample includes 25,000 to 30,000 clones, roughly 77% of them seen just once. Source material: CD4+ T cells from blood buffy coats. These receptors all stem from a human donor in good health.

The chain uses TRBV14 and TRBJ2-7; no definite D call. CDR3 length: 14 residues. Trimming cost V 4 bases and J 9 bases, with 19 bases left between them. CDR1 SGHDN and CDR2 FVKESK come from the germline V gene. CDR3 protein: CASSRRLDGVVQYF. The DNA of the CDR3 is TGTGCCAGCAGCCGTCGACTGGATGGGGTTGTGCAGTACTTC.

This clone was seen only a few times. Here the CDR3 reads CASSFPTGETQYF. For the CDR3, the DNA is TGTGCCAGCAGTTTCCCCACCGGGGAGACCCAGTACTTC. This rearrangement joins TRBV28 to TRBJ2-5, with unresolved D. V dropped 3 bases and J dropped 5 bases, with 10 bases sitting between them. From germline, CDR1 is MDHEN and CDR2 SYDVKM. This CDR3 comprises 13 residues. The full variable domain, with the rest looked up from reference TRBV28 and TRBJ2-5, is DVKVTQSSRYLVKRTGEKVFLECVQDMDHENMFWYRQDPGLGLRLIYFSYDVKMKEKGDIPEGYSVSREKKERFSLILESASTNQTSMYLCASSFPTGETQYFGPGTRLLVL.

This clone appeared a few times. The V gene is TRBV11-1, the J gene TRBJ2-7, with D possibly matching TRBD2 (5 bases). The CDR3 extends over 13 amino acids. The germline CDR1 and CDR2 sequences are SGHAT and FQDESV (reference sequence). The V gene lost 4 bases and the J gene lost 9 bases, with 16 bases spanning the gap. CDR3 loop: CASSSPPGFGQYF. The CDR3 DNA is TGTGCCAGCAGCTCACCGCCGGGGTTCGGGCAGTACTTC.

The chain employs TRBV5-6 and TRBJ2-5; TRBD1 is a possible D gene (5 bases). Germline lookup yields CDR1 SGHDT and CDR2 YYEEEE. The CDR3 runs 13 residues. Trimming removed 7 bases at V and 4 bases at J, with 14 bases between. The CDR3 here is CASGKGGAETQYF. The CDR3 region has the DNA TGTGCCAGCGGGAAAGGTGGGGCAGAGACCCAGTACTTC.

The chain has TRBV18 and TRBJ2-1; 11 nucleotides line up with TRBD2. CDR1 is KGHSH and CDR2 is LQKENI in the germline V gene. V gave up 2 bases and J gave up 5 bases; unmatched junction bases: 5. CDR3 length: 16 amino acids. The CDR3 protein is CASSPIPTSGNNEQFF. The CDR3 bases are TGTGCCAGCTCACCAATCCCGACTAGCGGGAACAATGAGCAGTTCTTC.

The chain carries TRBV19 and TRBJ2-3, with D possibly TRBD1 on 5 matching bases. CDR3 length: 12 amino acids. The germline V and J ends were trimmed by 6 bases and 8 bases, with 12 bases remaining between them. Germline CDR1 is LNHDA and CDR2 is SQIVND (reference sequence). The CDR3 sequence is CASRQGVATQYF. CDR3 DNA: TGTGCCAGTAGGCAGGGTGTTGCTACGCAGTATTTT.

The rearrangement joins TRBV7-2 to TRBJ1-1; TRBD1 might be the D (5 bases). The V end lost 2 bases, the J end lost 14 bases, and 27 bases lay between the germline ends. The CDR3 contains 16 residues. Germline V gene data show CDR1 as SGHTA and CDR2 as FQGNSA. CDR3 region: CASSLFIGQGAGERFF. The CDR3 DNA reads as TGTGCCAGCAGCTTATTTATCGGGCAGGGCGCTGGAGAACGCTTCTTT.

This clone occurred once. V is TRBV6-1 and J is TRBJ2-1, with D possibly matching TRBD2 (5 bases). The CDR3 has 15 amino acids. The V gene lost 5 bases and the J gene lost 6 bases, with 17 bases spanning the gap. CDR1 is MNHNS and CDR2 is SASEGT in the germline V gene. This chain's CDR3 is CASSFLGLGSNEQFF. CDR3 coding DNA: TGTGCCAGCAGTTTTCTTGGACTGGGGAGCAATGAGCAGTTCTTC.

V is TRBV2 and J is TRBJ2-1; possible D gene TRBD2, 6 bases. The CDR3 runs to 14 residues. Germline V CDR1 and CDR2: SNHLY, FYNNEI. V lost 4 bases and J 12 bases, leaving 19 bases between the germline ends. CDR3 sequence: CASSGETSHSWQFF. The CDR3 nucleotides read TGTGCCAGCAGTGGTGAGACTAGTCATTCGTGGCAGTTCTTC.

This chain joins TRBV27 and TRBJ2-1, with D hard to call. CDR1 and CDR2 (germline): MNHEY, SMNVEV (reference sequence). The CDR3 extends over 14 amino acids. Between the trimmed V and J ends, which lost 2 bases and 5 bases, there was a span of 10 bases. The CDR3 nucleotides read TGTGCCAGCAGTTTAGTTCGGAGAAACAATGAGCAGTTCTTC. It specifies CASSLVRRNNEQFF.

The V and J genes are TRBV5-5 and TRBJ1-1; perhaps TRBD1 as D (5 bases). The CDR3 is 12 residues long. The germline V and J ends were trimmed by 4 bases and 8 bases, with 12 bases remaining between them. Germline values: CDR1 SGHKS, CDR2 YYEKEE (reference sequence). DNA of the CDR3: TGTGCCAGCAGCACAGGTCCAAGGGAAGCTTTCTTT. This codes for CASSTGPREAFF.

The rearrangement uses TRBV19 and TRBJ1-4; TRBD1 might be the D (6 bases). This CDR3 comprises 15 residues. The germline V gene encodes CDR1 LNHDA and CDR2 SQIVND (reference sequence). Trimming stripped 2 bases from V and 7 bases from J, with 14 bases between. CDR3 amino acids: CASSIRGGIPEKLFF. The CDR3, as DNA: TGTGCCAGTAGTATAAGAGGGGGTATTCCTGAAAAACTGTTTTTT. The complete variable domain, with remaining parts taken from reference TRBV19 and TRBJ1-4, reads DGGITQSPKYLFRKEGQNVTLSCEQNLNHDAMYWYRQDPGQGLRLIYYSQIVNDFQKGDIAEGYSVSREKKESFPLTVTSAQKNPTAFYLCASSIRGGIPEKLFFGSGTQLSVL.

The chain employs TRBV6-4 and TRBJ2-1; 12 positions match TRBD1. Trimming took 6 bases from V and 6 from J; bases not matched to a gene: 9. From germline, CDR1 is MRHNA and CDR2 SNTAGT. CDR3 length equals 16 residues. CDR3 in amino acids: CASSGPGTGGINEQFF. CDR3 bases: TGTGCCAGCAGCGGCCCCGGGACAGGGGGCATCAATGAGCAGTTCTTC.

This chain connects TRBV11-2 to TRBJ1-4; no reliable D call. The CDR3 has 15 amino acids. The V gene lost 5 bases and the J gene lost 4 bases, with 14 bases spanning the gap. In germline, CDR1 is SGHAT, CDR2 FQNNGV. As DNA, the CDR3 is TGTGCCAGCAGCCGCCAACCCGGAGGTAATGAAAAACTGTTTTTT. Amino acid sequence: CASSRQPGGNEKLFF.

This sequence joins TRBV2 and TRBJ1-1; tentatively, D is TRBD1 (5 bases). V dropped 6 bases and J dropped 1 base, with 12 bases sitting between them. Per the germline V gene, CDR1 is SNHLY and CDR2 is FYNNEI. The CDR3 has 14 residues. CDR3 sequence: CASRARVGNTEAFF. Written as DNA, the CDR3 is TGTGCCAGCAGAGCCAGGGTCGGGAACACTGAAGCTTTCTTT.

This chain links TRBV5-6 with TRBJ2-5; TRBD1 matches at 9 bases. Germline V CDR1 and CDR2: SGHDT, YYEEEE. The CDR3 totals 14 residues. J was trimmed by 5 bases and V by 5 bases; bases with no gene match: 7. Here the CDR3 DNA reads TGTGCCAGCAGACCCACAGGGGGCGGGGAGACCCAGTACTTC. Amino acids: CASRPTGGGETQYF.

The chain has TRBV5-1 and TRBJ2-3, with D perhaps matching TRBD1 (6 bases). Germline CDR1 reads SGHRS; CDR2 reads YFSETQ. V shed 0 bases and J shed 0 bases, with 11 bases lying between them. This CDR3 is built from 16 residues. The CDR3 sequence is CASSLVAGASTDTQYF. The CDR3 DNA is TGCGCCAGCAGCTTGGTAGCAGGGGCTAGCACAGATACGCAGTATTTT.

The V call is TRBV19, the J call TRBJ2-7; 11 nucleotides align to TRBD1. After removal of 5 bases from V and 5 bases from J, the junction contained 5 bases not matched to a gene. The CDR3 length is 14 residues. Germline CDR1 LNHDA, CDR2 SQIVND (reference sequence). CDR3 bases: TGTGCCAGTAGTGCGGACAGGGGGCAGGACGAGCAGTACTTC. The encoded protein is CASSADRGQDEQYF.

The chain employs TRBV5-1 and TRBJ2-7; tentative D call: TRBD2 (6 bases). The CDR3 is made up of 13 amino acids. Trimming shortened V by 0 bases and J by 3 bases, and 7 bases separated the two germline ends. Germline CDR1 is SGHRS and CDR2 is YFSETQ. This CDR3 is CASSLGGDYEQYF. The CDR3 DNA sequence: TGCGCCAGCAGCTTGGGGGGGGACTACGAGCAGTACTTC.

This chain connects TRBV21-1 to TRBJ2-5; the DNA was not compared with TRBD1, the D call given in the table. TRBV21-1 is shown as a pseudogene. This CDR3 has 17 residues. This CDR3 reads CASSRDSRTPYQETQYF. DNA of the CDR3: TGTGCCAGCAGCAGGGACAGCCGGACACCGTACCAAGAGACCCAGTACTTC.

In DNA, the CDR3 is TGTGCCAGCAGCGTGGGACAGCAAGTCTACGAGCAGTACTTC. Amino acids: CASSVGQQVYEQYF. This chain uses TRBV7-9 with TRBJ2-5, with 7 bases lining up with TRBD1. The J call is in doubt because the DNA end fits TRBJ2-7 better. Per the germline V gene, CDR1 is SEHNR and CDR2 is FQNEAQ (reference sequence). The CDR3 covers 14 residues.

The chain uses TRBV4-3 and TRBJ1-2, with a possible D match to TRBD1 (5 bases). V lost 0 bases, J lost 4 bases, and 15 bases lay in between. The length of the CDR3 is 16 residues. Looked up from germline, CDR1 is LGHNA and CDR2 is YSLEER. The CDR3 spells CASSQDWGGDRYGYTF. The CDR3 DNA sequence: TGCGCCAGCAGCCAAGATTGGGGAGGGGATCGCTATGGCTACACCTTC.